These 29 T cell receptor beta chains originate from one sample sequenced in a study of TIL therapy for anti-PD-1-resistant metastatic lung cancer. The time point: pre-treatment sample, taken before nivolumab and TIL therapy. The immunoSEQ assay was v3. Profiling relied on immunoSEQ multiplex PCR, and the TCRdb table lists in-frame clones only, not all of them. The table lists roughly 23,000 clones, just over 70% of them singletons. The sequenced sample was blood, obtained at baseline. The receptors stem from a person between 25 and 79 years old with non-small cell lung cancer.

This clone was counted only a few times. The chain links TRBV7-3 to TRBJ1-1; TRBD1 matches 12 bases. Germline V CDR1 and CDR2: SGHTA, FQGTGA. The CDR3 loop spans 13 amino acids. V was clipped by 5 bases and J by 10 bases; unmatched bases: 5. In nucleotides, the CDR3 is TGTGCCAGCAGCCCGGGACAGGGGGCCGGAGCTTTCTTT. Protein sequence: CASSPGQGAGAFF.

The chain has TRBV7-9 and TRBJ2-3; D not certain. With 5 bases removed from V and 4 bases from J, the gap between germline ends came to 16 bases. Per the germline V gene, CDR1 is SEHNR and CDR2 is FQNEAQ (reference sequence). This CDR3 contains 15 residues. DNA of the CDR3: TGTGCCAGCAGCACCCCGGTGGTAAGACCAGATACGCAGTATTTT. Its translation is CASSTPVVRPDTQYF. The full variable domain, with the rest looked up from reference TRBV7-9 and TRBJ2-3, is DTGVSQNPRHKITKRGQNVTFRCDPISEHNRLYWYRQTLGQGPEFLTYFQNEAQLEKSRLLSDRFSAERPKGSFSTLEIQRTEQGDSAMYLCASSTPVVRPDTQYFGPGTRLTVL.

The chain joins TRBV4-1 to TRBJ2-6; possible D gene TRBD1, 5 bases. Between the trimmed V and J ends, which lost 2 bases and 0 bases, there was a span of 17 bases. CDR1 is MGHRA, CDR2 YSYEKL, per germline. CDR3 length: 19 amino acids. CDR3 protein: CASSQLGLQDLSGANVLTF. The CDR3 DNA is TGCGCCAGCAGCCAACTAGGCTTACAGGACCTCTCTGGGGCCAACGTCCTGACTTTC.

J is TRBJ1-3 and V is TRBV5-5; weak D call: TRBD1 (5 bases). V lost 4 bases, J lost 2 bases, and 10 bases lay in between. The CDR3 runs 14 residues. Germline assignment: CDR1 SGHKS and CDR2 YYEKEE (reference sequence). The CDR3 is CASSGTRPGNTIYF. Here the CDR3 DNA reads TGTGCCAGCAGCGGGACGAGACCTGGAAACACCATATATTTT.

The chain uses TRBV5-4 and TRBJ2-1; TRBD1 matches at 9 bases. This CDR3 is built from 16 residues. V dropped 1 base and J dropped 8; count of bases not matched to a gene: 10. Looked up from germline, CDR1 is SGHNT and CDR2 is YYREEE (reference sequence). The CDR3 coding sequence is TGTGCCAGCAGCTTGACCCCGACAGGGGGGATTGATGAGCAGTTCTTC. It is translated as CASSLTPTGGIDEQFF.

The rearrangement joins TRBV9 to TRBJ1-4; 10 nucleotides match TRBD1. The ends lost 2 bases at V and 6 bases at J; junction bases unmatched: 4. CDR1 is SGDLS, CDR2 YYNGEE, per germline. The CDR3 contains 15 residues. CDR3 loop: CASSVDGTGDEKLFF. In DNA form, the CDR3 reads TGTGCCAGCAGCGTCGACGGGACAGGGGATGAAAAACTGTTTTTT.

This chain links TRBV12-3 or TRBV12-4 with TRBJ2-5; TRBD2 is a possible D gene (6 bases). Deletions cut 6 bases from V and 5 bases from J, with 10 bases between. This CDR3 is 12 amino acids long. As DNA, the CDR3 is TGTGCCAGCAGCTCCAGCGGGGAGACCCAGTACTTC. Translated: CASSSSGETQYF.

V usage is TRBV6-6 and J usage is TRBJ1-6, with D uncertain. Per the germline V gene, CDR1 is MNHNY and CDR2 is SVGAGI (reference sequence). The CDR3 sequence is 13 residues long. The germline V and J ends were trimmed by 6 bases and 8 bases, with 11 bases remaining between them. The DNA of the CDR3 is TGTGCCAGCAGCCGCGGGCGAGATTCACCCCTCCACTTT. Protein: CASSRGRDSPLHF.

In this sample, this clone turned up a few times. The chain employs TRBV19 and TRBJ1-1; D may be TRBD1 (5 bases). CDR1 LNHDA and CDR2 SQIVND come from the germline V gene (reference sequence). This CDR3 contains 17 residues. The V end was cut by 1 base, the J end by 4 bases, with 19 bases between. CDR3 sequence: CASSIVSGTYTFTEAFF. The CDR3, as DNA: TGTGCCAGTAGTATAGTTTCAGGGACTTACACCTTCACTGAAGCTTTCTTT.

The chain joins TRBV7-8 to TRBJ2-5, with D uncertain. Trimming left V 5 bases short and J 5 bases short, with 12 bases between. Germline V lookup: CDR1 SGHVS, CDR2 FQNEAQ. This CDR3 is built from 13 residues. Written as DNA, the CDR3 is TGTGCCAGCAGCCCTCGCCCCGAGGAGACCCAGTACTTC. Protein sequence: CASSPRPEETQYF.

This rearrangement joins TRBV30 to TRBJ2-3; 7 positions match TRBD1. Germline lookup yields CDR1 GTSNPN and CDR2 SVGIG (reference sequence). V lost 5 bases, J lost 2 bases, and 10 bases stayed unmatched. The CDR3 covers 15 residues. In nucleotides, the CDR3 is TGTGCCTGGCAAGGCAAGGGACAGACCACAGATACGCAGTATTTT. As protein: CAWQGKGQTTDTQYF.

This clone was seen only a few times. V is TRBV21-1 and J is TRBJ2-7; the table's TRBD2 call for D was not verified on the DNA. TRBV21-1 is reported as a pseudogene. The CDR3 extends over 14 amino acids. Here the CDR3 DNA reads TGTGCCAGCAGCAAAGCGGGCGGGGGGGTCGAGCAGTACGTC. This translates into CASSKAGGGVEQYV.

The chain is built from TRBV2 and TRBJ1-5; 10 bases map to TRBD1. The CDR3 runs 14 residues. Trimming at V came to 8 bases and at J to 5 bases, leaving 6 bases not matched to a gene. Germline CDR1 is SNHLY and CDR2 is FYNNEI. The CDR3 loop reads CASGPTGGDQPQHF. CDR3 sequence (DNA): TGTGCCAGCGGTCCGACAGGGGGCGATCAGCCCCAGCATTTT.

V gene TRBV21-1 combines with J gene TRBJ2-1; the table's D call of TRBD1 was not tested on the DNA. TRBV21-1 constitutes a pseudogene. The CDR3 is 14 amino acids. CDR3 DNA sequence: TGTGCCAGCAGCAAGGACAGGCCATTCAATGAGCAGTTCTTC. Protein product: CASSKDRPFNEQFF.

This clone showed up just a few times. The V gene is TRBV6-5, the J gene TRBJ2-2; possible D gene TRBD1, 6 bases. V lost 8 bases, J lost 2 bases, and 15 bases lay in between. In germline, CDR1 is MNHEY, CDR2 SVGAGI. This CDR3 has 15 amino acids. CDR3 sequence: CASGIQGRNTGELFF. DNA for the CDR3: TGTGCCAGCGGCATACAGGGTCGAAACACCGGGGAGCTGTTTTTT.

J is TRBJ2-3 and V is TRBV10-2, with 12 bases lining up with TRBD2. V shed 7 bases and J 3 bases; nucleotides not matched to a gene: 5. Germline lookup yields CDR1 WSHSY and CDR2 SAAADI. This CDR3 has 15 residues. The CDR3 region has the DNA TGCGCCAGCAAATTACTAGCGGGGGGAACAGATACGCAGTATTTT. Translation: CASKLLAGGTDTQYF.

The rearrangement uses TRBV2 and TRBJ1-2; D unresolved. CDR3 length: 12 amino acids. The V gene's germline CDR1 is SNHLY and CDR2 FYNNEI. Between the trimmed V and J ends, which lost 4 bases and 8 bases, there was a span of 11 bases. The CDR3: CASSVRAEGYTF. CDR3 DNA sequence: TGTGCCAGCAGTGTGAGGGCTGAGGGCTACACCTTC.

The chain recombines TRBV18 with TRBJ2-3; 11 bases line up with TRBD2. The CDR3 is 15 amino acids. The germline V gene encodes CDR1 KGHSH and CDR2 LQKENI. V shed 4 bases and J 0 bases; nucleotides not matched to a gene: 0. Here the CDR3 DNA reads TGTGCCAGCTCACGGACTAGCGGGAGCACAGATACGCAGTATTTT. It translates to CASSRTSGSTDTQYF. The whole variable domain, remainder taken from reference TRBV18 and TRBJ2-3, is NAGVMQNPRHLVRRRGQEARLRCSPMKGHSHVYWYRQLPEEGLKFMVYLQKENIIDESGMPKERFSAEFPKEGPSILRIQQVVRGDSAAYFCASSRTSGSTDTQYFGPGTRLTVL.

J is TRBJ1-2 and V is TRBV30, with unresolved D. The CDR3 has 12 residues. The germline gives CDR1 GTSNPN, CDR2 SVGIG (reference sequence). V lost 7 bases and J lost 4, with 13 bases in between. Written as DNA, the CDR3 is TGTGCCTTATCCTTAGGCCCCTATGGCTACACCTTC. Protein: CALSLGPYGYTF. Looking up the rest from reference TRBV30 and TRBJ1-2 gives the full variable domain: SQTIHQWPATLVQPVGSPLSLECTVEGTSNPNLYWYRQAAGRGLQLLFYSVGIGQISSEVPQNLSASRPQDRQFILSSKKLLLSDSGFYLCALSLGPYGYTFGSGTRLTVV.

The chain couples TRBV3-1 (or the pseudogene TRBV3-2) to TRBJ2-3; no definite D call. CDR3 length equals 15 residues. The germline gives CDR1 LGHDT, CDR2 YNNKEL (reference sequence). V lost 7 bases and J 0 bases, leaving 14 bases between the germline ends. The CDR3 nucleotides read TGTGCCAGCAAAGCCCCCGTCCATAGCACAGATACGCAGTATTTT. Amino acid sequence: CASKAPVHSTDTQYF.

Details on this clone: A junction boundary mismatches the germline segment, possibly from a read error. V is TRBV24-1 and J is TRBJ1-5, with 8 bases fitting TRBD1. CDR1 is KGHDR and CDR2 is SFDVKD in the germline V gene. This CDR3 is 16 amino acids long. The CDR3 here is CATSDHGQGGKQPQHF. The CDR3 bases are TGTGCCACCAGTGACCACGGACAGGGCGGCAAACAGCCCCAGCATTTT.

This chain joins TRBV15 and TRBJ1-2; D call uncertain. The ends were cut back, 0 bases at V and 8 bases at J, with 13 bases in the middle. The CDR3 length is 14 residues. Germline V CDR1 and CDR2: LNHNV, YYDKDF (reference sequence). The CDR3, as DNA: TGTGCCACCAGCAGAGACGGGCCCTCCGGCGGCTACACCTTC. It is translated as CATSRDGPSGGYTF. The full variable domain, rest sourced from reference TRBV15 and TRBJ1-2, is DAMVIQNPRYQVTQFGKPVTLSCSQTLNHNVMYWYQQKSSQAPKLLFHYYDKDFNNEADTPDNFQSRRPNTSFCFLDIRSPGLGDTAMYLCATSRDGPSGGYTFGSGTRLTVV.

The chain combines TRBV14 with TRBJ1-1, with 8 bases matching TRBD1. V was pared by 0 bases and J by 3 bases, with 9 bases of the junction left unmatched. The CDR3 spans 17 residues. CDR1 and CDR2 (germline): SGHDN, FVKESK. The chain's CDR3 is CASSQDWSRGPDTEAFF. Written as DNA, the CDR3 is TGTGCCAGCAGCCAAGATTGGAGCAGGGGGCCGGACACTGAAGCTTTCTTT.

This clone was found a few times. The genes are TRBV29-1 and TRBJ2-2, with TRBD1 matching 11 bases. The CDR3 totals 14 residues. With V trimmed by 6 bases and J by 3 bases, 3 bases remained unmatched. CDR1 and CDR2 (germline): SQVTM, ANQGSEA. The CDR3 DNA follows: TGCAGCGTGAAGGGACAGGGGGACACCGGGGAGCTGTTTTTT. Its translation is CSVKGQGDTGELFF.

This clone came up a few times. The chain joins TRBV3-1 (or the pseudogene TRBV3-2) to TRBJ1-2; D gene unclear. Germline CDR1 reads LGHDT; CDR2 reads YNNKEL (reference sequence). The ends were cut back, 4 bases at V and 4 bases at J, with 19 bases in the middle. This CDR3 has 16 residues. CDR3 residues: CASSPFRDTLLYGYTF. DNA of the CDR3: TGTGCCAGCAGCCCTTTCCGAGACACGTTACTCTATGGCTACACCTTC.

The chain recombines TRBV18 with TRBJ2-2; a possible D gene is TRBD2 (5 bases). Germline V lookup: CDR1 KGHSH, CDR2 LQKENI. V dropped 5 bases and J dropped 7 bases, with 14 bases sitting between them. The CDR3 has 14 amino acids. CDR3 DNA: TGTGCCAGCTCAGCGGCAACGGGAATCGGGGAGCTGTTTTTT. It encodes CASSAATGIGELFF.

The CDR3 loop reads CATSGYSGGGTGELFF. The CDR3 DNA reads TGTGCCACCAGCGGCTATAGCGGGGGAGGTACCGGGGAGCTGTTTTTT. The chain combines TRBV15 with TRBJ2-2, with TRBD2 matching 9 bases. The CDR3 has 16 residues. With 5 bases clipped from V and 5 bases from J, the junction kept 9 bases outside the gene matches. CDR1 is LNHNV and CDR2 is YYDKDF in the germline V gene (reference sequence).

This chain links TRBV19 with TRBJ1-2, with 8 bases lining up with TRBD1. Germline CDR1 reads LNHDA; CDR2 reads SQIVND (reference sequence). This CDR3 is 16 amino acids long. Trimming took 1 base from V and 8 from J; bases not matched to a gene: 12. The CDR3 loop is CASSIVLPRTGNGYTF. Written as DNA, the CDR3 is TGTGCCAGTAGTATAGTTTTACCCCGGACAGGGAACGGCTACACCTTC. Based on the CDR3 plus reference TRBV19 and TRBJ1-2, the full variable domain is DGGITQSPKYLFRKEGQNVTLSCEQNLNHDAMYWYRQDPGQGLRLIYYSQIVNDFQKGDIAEGYSVSREKKESFPLTVTSAQKNPTAFYLCASSIVLPRTGNGYTFGSGTRLTVV.

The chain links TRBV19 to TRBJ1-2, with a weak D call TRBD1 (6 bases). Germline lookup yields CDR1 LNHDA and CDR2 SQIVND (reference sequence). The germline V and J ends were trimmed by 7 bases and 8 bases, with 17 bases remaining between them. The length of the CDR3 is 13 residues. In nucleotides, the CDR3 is TGTGCCAGTAACGCCGAGACAGGACACGGCTACACCTTC. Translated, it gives CASNAETGHGYTF. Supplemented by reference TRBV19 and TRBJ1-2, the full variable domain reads DGGITQSPKYLFRKEGQNVTLSCEQNLNHDAMYWYRQDPGQGLRLIYYSQIVNDFQKGDIAEGYSVSREKKESFPLTVTSAQKNPTAFYLCASNAETGHGYTFGSGTRLTVV.